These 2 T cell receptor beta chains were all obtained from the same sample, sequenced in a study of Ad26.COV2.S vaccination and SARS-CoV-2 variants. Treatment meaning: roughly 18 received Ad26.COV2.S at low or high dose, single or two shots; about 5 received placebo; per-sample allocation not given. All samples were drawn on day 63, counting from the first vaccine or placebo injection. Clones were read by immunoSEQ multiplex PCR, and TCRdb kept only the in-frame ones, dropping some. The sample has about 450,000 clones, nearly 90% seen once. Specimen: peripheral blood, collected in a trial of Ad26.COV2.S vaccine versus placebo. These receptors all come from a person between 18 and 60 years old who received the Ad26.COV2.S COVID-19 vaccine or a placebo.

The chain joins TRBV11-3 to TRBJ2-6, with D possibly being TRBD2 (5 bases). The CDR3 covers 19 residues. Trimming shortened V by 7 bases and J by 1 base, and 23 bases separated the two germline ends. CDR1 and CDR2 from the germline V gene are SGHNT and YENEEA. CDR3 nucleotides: TGTGCCAGCACCGTAGGTCTAGCCGTTGGCTTGTCTGGGGCCAACGTCCTGACTTTC. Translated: CASTVGLAVGLSGANVLTF.

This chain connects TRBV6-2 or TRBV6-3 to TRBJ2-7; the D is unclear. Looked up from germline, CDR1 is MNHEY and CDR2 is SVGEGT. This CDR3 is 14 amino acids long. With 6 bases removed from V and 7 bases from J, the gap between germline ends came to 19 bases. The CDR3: CASSELDRPSEQYF. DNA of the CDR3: TGTGCCAGCAGCGAGCTCGACCGCCCTTCGGAGCAGTACTTC.